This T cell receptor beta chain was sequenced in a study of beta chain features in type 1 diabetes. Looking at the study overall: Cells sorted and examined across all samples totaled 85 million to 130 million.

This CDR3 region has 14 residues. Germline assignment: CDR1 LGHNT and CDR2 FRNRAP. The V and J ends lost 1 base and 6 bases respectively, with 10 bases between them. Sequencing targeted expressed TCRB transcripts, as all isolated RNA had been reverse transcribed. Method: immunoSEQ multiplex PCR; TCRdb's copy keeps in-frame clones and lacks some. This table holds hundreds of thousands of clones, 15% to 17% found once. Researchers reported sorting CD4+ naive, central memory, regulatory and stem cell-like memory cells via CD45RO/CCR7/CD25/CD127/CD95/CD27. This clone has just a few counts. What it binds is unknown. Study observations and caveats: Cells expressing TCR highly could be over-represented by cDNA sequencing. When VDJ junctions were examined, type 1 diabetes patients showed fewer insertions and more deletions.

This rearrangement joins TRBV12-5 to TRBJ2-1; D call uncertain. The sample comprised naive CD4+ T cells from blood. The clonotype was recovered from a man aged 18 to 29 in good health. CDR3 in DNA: TGTGCTAGTGGTTTGGGGCCACGTGCCAATGAGCAGTTCTTC. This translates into CASGLGPRANEQFF.